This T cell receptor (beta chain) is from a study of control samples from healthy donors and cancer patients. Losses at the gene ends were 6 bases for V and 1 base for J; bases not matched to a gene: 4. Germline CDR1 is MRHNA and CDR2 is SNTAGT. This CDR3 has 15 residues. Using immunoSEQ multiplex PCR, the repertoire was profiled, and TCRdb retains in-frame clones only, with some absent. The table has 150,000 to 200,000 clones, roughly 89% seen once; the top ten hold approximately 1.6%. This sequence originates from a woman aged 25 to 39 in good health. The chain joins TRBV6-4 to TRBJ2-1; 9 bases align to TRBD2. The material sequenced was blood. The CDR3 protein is CASSPAGGSYNEQFF. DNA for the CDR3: TGTGCCAGCAGCCCAGCGGGAGGTTCCTACAATGAGCAGTTCTTC.